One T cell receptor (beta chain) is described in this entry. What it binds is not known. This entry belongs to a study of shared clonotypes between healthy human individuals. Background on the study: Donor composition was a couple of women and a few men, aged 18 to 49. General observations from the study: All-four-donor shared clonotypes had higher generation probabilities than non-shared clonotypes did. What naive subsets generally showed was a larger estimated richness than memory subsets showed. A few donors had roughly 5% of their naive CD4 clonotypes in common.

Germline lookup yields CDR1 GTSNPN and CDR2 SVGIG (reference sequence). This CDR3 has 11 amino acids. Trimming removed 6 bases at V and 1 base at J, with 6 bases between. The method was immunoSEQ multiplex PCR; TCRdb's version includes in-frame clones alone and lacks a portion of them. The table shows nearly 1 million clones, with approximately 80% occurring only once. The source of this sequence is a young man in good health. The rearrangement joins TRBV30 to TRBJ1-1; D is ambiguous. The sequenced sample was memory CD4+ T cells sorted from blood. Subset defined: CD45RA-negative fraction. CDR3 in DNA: TGTGCCTGCGCACCGAACACTGAAGCTTTCTTT. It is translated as CACAPNTEAFF. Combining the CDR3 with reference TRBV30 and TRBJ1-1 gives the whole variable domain SQTIHQWPATLVQPVGSPLSLECTVEGTSNPNLYWYRQAAGRGLQLLFYSVGIGQISSEVPQNLSASRPQDRQFILSSKKLLLSDSGFYLCACAPNTEAFFGQGTRLTVV.